This T cell receptor (beta chain) was recovered during a study of shared clonotypes between healthy human individuals. Study-level background: The donors, two women and a few men, were aged 18 to 49.

Terminally differentiated effector memory CD45RA+ cells were excluded by CCR7 positive selection of CD45RO-negative cells. Healthy adults negative for HIV, lacking recent acute infections or vaccinations, served as donors. Sequencing used immunoSEQ multiplex PCR; TCRdb keeps in-frame clones, though not all of them. The profile covers about 2.1 million clones, with around 93% appearing a single time and about 1.6% taken by the ten largest. As regards this clone: What it binds is unknown.

Whole-study results and caveats: Generally, naive subsets (rather than memory subsets) showed larger estimated richness. Exclusively blood specimens were collected; tissue repertoires likely differ.

V lost 5 bases to trimming and J lost 4 bases; unmatched junction nucleotides: 9. CDR1 MNHEY and CDR2 SMNVEV come from the germline V gene (reference sequence). The CDR3 spans 15 residues. The sample was naive CD8+ T cells from PBMCs. This chain uses TRBV27 with TRBJ1-2; 8 bases agree with TRBD1. This TCR came from a man between 18 and 35 years old in good health. Some clones in this sample may be carry-over from other donors' samples. CDR3 loop: CASSALTGAGYGYTF. CDR3 sequence (DNA): TGTGCCAGCAGTGCCTTGACAGGGGCGGGCTATGGCTACACCTTC.